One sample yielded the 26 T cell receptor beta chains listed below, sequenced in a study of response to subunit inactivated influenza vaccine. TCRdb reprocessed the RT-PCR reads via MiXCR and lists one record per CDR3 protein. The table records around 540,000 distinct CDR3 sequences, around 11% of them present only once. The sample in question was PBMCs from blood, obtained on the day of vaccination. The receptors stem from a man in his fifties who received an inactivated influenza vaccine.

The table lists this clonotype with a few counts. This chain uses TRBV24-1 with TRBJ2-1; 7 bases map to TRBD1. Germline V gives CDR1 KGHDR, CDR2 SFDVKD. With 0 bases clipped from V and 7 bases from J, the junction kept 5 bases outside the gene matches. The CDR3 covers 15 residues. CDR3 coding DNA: TGTGCCACCAGTGATTTGCGGGACAGCTCGAATGAGCAGTTCTTC. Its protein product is CATSDLRDSSNEQFF.

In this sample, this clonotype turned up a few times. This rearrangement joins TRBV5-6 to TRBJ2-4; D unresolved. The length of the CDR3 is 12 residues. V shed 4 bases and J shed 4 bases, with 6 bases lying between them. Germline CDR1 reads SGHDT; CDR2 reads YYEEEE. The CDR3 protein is CASSASKNIQYF. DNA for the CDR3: TGTGCCAGCAGCGCCTCGAAAAACATTCAGTACTTC.

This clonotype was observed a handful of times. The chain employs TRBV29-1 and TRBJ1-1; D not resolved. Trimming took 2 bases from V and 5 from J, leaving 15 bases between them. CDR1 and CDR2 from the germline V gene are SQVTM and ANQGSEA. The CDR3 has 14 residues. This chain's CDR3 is CSVEPPARRTEAFF. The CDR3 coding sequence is TGCAGCGTTGAACCCCCGGCCCGGAGGACTGAAGCTTTCTTT.

CDR3 coding DNA: TGTGCCAGCTCACCACCGGGCAGGGACACCTACAATGAGCAGTTCTTC. It encodes CASSPPGRDTYNEQFF. The chain recombines TRBV18 with TRBJ2-1, with a possible D match to TRBD1 (6 bases). There are 16 residues in the CDR3. Looked up from germline, CDR1 is KGHSH and CDR2 is LQKENI. V dropped 0 bases and J dropped 2 bases, with 11 bases sitting between them. Together with reference TRBV18 and TRBJ2-1, the CDR3 gives the full variable domain: NAGVMQNPRHLVRRRGQEARLRCSPMKGHSHVYWYRQLPEEGLKFMVYLQKENIIDESGMPKERFSAEFPKEGPSILRIQQVVRGDSAAYFCASSPPGRDTYNEQFFGPGTRLTVL.

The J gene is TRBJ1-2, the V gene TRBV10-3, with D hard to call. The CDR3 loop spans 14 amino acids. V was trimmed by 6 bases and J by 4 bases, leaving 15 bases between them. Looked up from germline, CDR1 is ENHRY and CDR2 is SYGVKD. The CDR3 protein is CAISSDGRTYGYTF. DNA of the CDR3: TGTGCCATCAGCTCCGACGGACGAACCTATGGCTACACCTTC.

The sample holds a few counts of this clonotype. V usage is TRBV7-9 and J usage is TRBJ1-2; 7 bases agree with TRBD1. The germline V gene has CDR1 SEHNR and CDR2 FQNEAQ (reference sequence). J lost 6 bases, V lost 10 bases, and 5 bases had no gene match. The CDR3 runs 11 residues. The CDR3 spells CATRQGHGYTF. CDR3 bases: TGTGCCACCAGACAGGGCCATGGCTACACCTTC.

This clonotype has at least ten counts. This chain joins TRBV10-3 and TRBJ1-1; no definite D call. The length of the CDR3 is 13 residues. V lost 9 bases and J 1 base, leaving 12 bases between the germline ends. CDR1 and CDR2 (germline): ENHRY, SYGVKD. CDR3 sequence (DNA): TGTGCCATGAGGGCGTTGTGGAACACTGAAGCTTTCTTT. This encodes CAMRALWNTEAFF.

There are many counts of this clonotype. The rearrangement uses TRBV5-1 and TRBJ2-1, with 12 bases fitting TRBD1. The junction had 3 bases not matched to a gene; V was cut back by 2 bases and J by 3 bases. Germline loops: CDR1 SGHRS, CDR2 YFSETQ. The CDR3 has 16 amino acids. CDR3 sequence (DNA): TGCGCCAGCAGCTTCCGGGACAGGGGGCGCTACAATGAGCAGTTCTTC. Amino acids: CASSFRDRGRYNEQFF.

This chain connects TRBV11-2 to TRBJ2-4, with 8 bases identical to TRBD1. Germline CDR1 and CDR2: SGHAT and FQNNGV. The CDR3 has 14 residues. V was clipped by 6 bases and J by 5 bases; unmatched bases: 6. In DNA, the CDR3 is TGTGCCAGCAGTCGCCACAGGGGGGAAAACATTCAGTACTTC. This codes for CASSRHRGENIQYF.

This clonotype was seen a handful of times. The CDR3 spells CSGGSNQPQHF. In nucleotides, the CDR3 is TGCAGTGGTGGTAGCAATCAGCCCCAGCATTTT. This sequence joins TRBV20-1 and TRBJ1-5; D is ambiguous. The CDR3 runs 11 residues. Germline CDR1 is DFQATT and CDR2 is SNEGSKA (reference sequence). Trimming stripped 7 bases from V and 0 bases from J, with 4 bases between.

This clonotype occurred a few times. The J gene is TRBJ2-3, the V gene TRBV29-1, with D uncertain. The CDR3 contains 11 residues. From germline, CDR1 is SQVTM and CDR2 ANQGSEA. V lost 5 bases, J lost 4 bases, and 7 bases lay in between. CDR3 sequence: CSVTRSDTQYF. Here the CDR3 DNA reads TGCAGCGTTACTCGGTCAGATACGCAGTATTTT.

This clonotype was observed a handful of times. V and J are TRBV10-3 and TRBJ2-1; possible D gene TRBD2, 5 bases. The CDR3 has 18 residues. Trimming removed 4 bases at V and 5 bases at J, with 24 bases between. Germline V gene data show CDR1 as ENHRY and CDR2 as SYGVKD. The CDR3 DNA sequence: TGTGCCATCAGTGCGGGTTTTGGGCGGCCCGAGGGCCACAATGAGCAGTTCTTC. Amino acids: CAISAGFGRPEGHNEQFF.

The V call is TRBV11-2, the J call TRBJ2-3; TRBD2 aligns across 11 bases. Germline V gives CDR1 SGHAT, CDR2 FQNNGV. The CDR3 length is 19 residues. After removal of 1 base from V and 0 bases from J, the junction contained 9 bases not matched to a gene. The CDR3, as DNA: TGTGCCAGCAGCTTAGGTGGGCTAGCGGGAGGAGGTAGCACAGATACGCAGTATTTT. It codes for CASSLGGLAGGGSTDTQYF.

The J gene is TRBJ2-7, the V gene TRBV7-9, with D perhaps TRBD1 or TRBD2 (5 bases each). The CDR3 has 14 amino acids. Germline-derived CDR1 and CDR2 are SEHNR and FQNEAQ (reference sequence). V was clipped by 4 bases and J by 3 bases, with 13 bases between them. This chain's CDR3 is CASSSPGRSYEQYF. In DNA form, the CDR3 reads TGTGCCAGCAGCTCGCCGGGACGGAGCTACGAGCAGTACTTC.

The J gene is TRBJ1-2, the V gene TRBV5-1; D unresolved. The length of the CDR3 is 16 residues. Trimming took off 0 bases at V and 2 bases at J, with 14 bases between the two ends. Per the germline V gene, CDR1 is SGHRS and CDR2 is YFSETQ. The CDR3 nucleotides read TGCGCCAGCAGCTTGGTGGACTCCCCGGGGAACTATGGCTACACCTTC. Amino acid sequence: CASSLVDSPGNYGYTF.

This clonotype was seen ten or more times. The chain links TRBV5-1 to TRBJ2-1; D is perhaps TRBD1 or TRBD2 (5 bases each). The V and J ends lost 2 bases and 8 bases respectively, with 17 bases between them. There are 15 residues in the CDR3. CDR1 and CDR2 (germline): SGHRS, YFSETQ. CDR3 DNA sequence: TGCGCCAGCAGCTTTTGGGGGTCCCGCAGCGATGAGCAGTTCTTC. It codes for CASSFWGSRSDEQFF.

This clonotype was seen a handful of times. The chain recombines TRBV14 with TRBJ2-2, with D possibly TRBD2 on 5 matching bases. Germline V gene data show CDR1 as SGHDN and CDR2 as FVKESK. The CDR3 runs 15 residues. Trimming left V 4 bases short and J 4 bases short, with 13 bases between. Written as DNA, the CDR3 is TGTGCCAGCAGCCGGACTGTTTCTCTCACCGGGGAGCTGTTTTTT. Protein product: CASSRTVSLTGELFF.

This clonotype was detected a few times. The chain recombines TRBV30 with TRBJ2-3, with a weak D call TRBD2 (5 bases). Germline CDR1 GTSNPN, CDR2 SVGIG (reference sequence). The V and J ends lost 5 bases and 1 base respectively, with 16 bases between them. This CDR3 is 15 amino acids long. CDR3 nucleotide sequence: TGTGCCTGGGGAAGAGGTGGAGGAGGCACAGATACGCAGTATTTT. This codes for CAWGRGGGGTDTQYF.

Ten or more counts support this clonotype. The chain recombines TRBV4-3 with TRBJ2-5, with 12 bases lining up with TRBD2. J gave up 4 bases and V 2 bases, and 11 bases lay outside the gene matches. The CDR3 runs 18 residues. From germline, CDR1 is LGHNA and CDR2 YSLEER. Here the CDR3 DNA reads TGCGCCAGCAGCCAACCGTCTCTAGCGGGGGGGCTTGGAGAGACCCAGTACTTC. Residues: CASSQPSLAGGLGETQYF.

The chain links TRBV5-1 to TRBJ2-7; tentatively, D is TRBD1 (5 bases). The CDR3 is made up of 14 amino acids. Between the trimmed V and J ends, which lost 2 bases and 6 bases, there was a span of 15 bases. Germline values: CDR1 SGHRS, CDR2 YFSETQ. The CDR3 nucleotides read TGCGCCAGCAGCTTCGATTTCTCAGGGTCCGAGCAGTACTTC. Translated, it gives CASSFDFSGSEQYF.

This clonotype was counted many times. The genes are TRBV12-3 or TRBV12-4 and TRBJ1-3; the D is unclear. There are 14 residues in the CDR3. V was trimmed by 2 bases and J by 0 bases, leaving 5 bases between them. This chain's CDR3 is CASSLIVSGNTIYF. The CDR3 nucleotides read TGTGCCAGCAGTTTAATAGTCTCTGGAAACACCATATATTTT.

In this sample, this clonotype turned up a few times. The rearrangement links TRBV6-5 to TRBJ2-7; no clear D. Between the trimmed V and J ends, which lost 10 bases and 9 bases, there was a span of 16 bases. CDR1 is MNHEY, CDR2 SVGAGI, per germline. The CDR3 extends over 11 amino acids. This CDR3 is CATTTGGGQYF. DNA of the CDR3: TGTGCCACGACAACCGGTGGTGGGCAGTACTTC.

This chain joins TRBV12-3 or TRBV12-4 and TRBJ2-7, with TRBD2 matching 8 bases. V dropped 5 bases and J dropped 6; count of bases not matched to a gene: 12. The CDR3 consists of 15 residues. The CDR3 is CASSSSPSGGSEQYF. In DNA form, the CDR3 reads TGTGCCAGCAGTAGTTCTCCCAGCGGGGGAAGCGAGCAGTACTTC.

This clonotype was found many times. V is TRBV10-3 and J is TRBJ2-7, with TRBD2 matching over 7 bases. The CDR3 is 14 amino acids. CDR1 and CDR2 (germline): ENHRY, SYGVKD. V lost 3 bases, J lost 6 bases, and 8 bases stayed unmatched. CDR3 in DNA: TGTGCCATCAGTGATTCCGGGGGGACTCGCGAGCAGTACTTC. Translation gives CAISDSGGTREQYF.

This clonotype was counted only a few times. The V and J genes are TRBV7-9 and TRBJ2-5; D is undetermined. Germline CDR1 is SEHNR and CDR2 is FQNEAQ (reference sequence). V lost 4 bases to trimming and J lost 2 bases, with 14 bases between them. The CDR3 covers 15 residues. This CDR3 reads CASSYTQPLQETQYF. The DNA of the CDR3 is TGTGCCAGCAGCTACACGCAGCCCTTACAAGAGACCCAGTACTTC.

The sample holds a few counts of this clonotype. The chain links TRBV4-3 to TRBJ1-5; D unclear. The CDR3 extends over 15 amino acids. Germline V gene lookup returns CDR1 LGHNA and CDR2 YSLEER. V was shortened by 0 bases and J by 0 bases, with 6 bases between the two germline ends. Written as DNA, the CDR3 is TGCGCCAGCAGCCAAGATCGCAGTAGCAATCAGCCCCAGCATTTT. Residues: CASSQDRSSNQPQHF.